These 28 T cell receptor beta chains were sequenced from one sample in a study of blood T cell repertoires in COVID-19. Using immunoSEQ multiplex PCR, the repertoire was profiled, and TCRdb retains in-frame clones only, with some absent. Altogether more than 150,000 clones are present, 84% being singletons, with the ten largest covering about 7%. Sample: peripheral blood. The receptor set was obtained from a human donor in a cohort sampled during active COVID-19.

V gene TRBV5-4 combines with J gene TRBJ2-7, with D unclear. CDR1 and CDR2 from the germline V gene are SGHNT and YYREEE (reference sequence). Trimming pared 2 bases from V and 0 bases from J, leaving 9 bases between. The CDR3 is 14 amino acids. The CDR3 loop is CASSFYSRSYEQYF. The CDR3 region has the DNA TGTGCCAGCAGCTTCTACTCCCGCTCCTACGAGCAGTACTTC.

V is TRBV7-2 and J is TRBJ1-6; 7 bases are shared with TRBD1. The CDR3 spans 16 residues. J gave up 7 bases and V 2 bases, and 8 bases lay outside the gene matches. Germline-derived CDR1 and CDR2 are SGHTA and FQGNSA. CDR3 residues: CASSLSTGWSNSPLHF. Here the CDR3 DNA reads TGTGCCAGCAGCTTATCGACAGGGTGGTCGAATTCACCCCTCCACTTT.

The CDR3 sequence is CSASSGTSGTYEQYF. The CDR3 DNA is TGCAGTGCTAGTTCCGGGACTAGCGGCACATACGAGCAGTACTTC. This rearrangement joins TRBV20-1 to TRBJ2-7; TRBD2 agrees at 11 bases. The CDR3 is 15 residues long. CDR1 is DFQATT and CDR2 is SNEGSKA in the germline V gene (reference sequence). V trimming: 3 bases; J trimming: 4 bases; junction bases outside the gene matches: 8.

The chain joins TRBV2 to TRBJ1-1, with 10 positions matching TRBD1. CDR1 is SNHLY and CDR2 is FYNNEI in the germline V gene. This CDR3 region has 15 residues. V was clipped by 6 bases and J by 7 bases; unmatched bases: 11. CDR3 sequence: CASRPNRDRGLEAFF. The CDR3 coding sequence is TGTGCCAGCAGGCCAAACCGGGACAGGGGTCTTGAAGCTTTCTTT. Full variable domain (rest looked up from reference TRBV2 and TRBJ1-1): EPEVTQTPSHQVTQMGQEVILRCVPISNHLYFYWYRQILGQKVEFLVSFYNNEISEKSEIFDDQFSVERPDGSNFTLKIRSTKLEDSAMYFCASRPNRDRGLEAFFGQGTRLTVV.

The rearrangement links TRBV21-1 to TRBJ1-4; the table calls TRBD1, which could not be checked here. TRBV21-1 is assigned pseudogene status. The CDR3 sequence is 16 residues long. The CDR3 nucleotides are TGTGCCAGCAGCAAAAGGACAGACGGTGGGGATGAAAAACTGTTTTTT. It translates to CASSKRTDGGDEKLFF.

This chain connects TRBV7-7 to TRBJ2-5; 10 positions agree with TRBD1. Per germline, CDR1 SSHAT and CDR2 FNYEAQ (reference sequence). Losses at the gene ends were 5 bases for V and 1 base for J; bases not matched to a gene: 4. The CDR3 length is 15 residues. The DNA of the CDR3 is TGTGCCAGCAGCAAGGGACAGGGGCCCCAAGAGACCCAGTACTTC. It encodes CASSKGQGPQETQYF.

V usage is TRBV5-4 and J usage is TRBJ1-2, with unresolved D. The CDR3 spans 13 residues. Germline CDR1 is SGHNT and CDR2 is YYREEE (reference sequence). The V end lost 4 bases, the J end lost 6 bases, and 13 bases lay between the germline ends. The CDR3 bases are TGTGCCAGCAGCGTTAATACACGGGATGGCTACACCTTC. This translates into CASSVNTRDGYTF.

V usage is TRBV5-1 and J usage is TRBJ1-3, with D possibly TRBD1 on 6 matching bases. The CDR3 length is 16 residues. Germline V lookup: CDR1 SGHRS, CDR2 YFSETQ. Trimming took off 2 bases at V and 1 base at J, with 13 bases between the two ends. CDR3 bases: TGCGCCAGCAGCTTCGACAGGACGTTATCTGGAAACACCATATATTTT. Amino acids: CASSFDRTLSGNTIYF.

V usage is TRBV2 and J usage is TRBJ1-3; D is ambiguous. Trimming pared 6 bases from V and 1 base from J, leaving 13 bases between. The CDR3 runs to 15 residues. CDR1 and CDR2 from the germline V gene are SNHLY and FYNNEI. CDR3 in DNA: TGTGCCAGCAGCCTTTCGTCGAGGTCTGGAAACACCATATATTTT. It translates to CASSLSSRSGNTIYF.

The V and J genes are TRBV11-2 and TRBJ1-1, with 8 bases fitting TRBD1. CDR3 size: 17 residues. With 2 bases clipped from V and 1 base from J, the junction kept 9 bases outside the gene matches. CDR1 is SGHAT, CDR2 FQNNGV, per germline. The CDR3 coding sequence is TGTGCCAGCAGCTTAACCGACAGGGGCGGAAAGAACACTGAAGCTTTCTTT. Residues: CASSLTDRGGKNTEAFF.

This clone was recorded at least ten times. This chain's CDR3 is CASSLSVANYGYTF. The DNA for the CDR3 is TGCGCCAGCAGCTTGTCGGTAGCTAACTATGGCTACACCTTC. J is TRBJ1-2 and V is TRBV5-1; D remains ambiguous. Germline V gives CDR1 SGHRS, CDR2 YFSETQ. CDR3 size: 14 residues. Trimming cost V 1 base and J 0 bases, with 7 bases left between them.

The rearrangement joins TRBV5-1 to TRBJ1-6, with D maybe TRBD1 (5 bases). The CDR3 has 14 residues. The germline CDR1 and CDR2 sequences are SGHRS and YFSETQ. With 5 bases removed from V and 7 bases from J, the gap between germline ends came to 13 bases. CDR3 in DNA: TGCGCCAGCAGAGAGACAGTGCTCAATTCACCCCTCCACTTT. Amino acids: CASRETVLNSPLHF.

The chain uses TRBV4-1 and TRBJ1-5, with TRBD1 matching 8 bases. The V gene's germline CDR1 is MGHRA and CDR2 YSYEKL. The CDR3 has 22 residues. V lost 0 bases and J lost 1; bases outside the gene matches: 20. The CDR3 DNA follows: TGCGCCAGCAGCCAAGAAATGGGGTCGGGGAACAGGGGGGATGGGAGCAATCAGCCCCAGCATTTT. Protein product: CASSQEMGSGNRGDGSNQPQHF.

The genes are TRBV9 and TRBJ2-1, with 13 bases identical to TRBD2. The CDR3 sequence is 17 residues long. Trimming removed 0 bases from V and 4 bases from J; junction bases left unmatched: 4. The germline V gene encodes CDR1 SGDLS and CDR2 YYNGEE. The DNA of the CDR3 is TGTGCCAGCAGCGTAGTAGGGACTAGCGGGGAATACAATGAGCAGTTCTTC. This translates into CASSVVGTSGEYNEQFF.

The chain couples TRBV27 to TRBJ1-2; 9 bases fit TRBD1. Trimming cost V 3 bases and J 6 bases; bases outside gene matches: 8. The CDR3 length is 15 residues. Germline lookup yields CDR1 MNHEY and CDR2 SMNVEV (reference sequence). This CDR3 reads CASSFEGTGINGYTF. DNA of the CDR3: TGTGCCAGCAGTTTTGAGGGGACAGGGATTAATGGCTACACCTTC.

The chain employs TRBV7-9 and TRBJ2-2; 11 positions agree with TRBD2. Germline V CDR1 and CDR2: SEHNR, FQNEAQ (reference sequence). The CDR3 length is 16 residues. With 5 bases clipped from V and 2 bases from J, the junction kept 4 bases outside the gene matches. The CDR3 DNA is TGTGCCAGCAGCACTCTAGCGGGGGGCAACACCGGGGAGCTGTTTTTT. It specifies CASSTLAGGNTGELFF.

This clone was recorded once. CDR3 DNA: TGTGCCAGCAGCCCCGCGGGGGGGGGACAGCCCCAGCATTTT. Amino acids: CASSPAGGGQPQHF. The chain has TRBV9 and TRBJ1-5; D possibly corresponds to TRBD1 (5 bases). The CDR3 sequence is 14 residues long. Trimming pared 4 bases from V and 7 bases from J, leaving 15 bases between. Germline V gene lookup returns CDR1 SGDLS and CDR2 YYNGEE.

V gene TRBV5-4 combines with J gene TRBJ2-5, with 16 bases fitting TRBD2. Germline assignment: CDR1 SGHNT and CDR2 YYREEE (reference sequence). Losses at the gene ends were 4 bases for V and 4 bases for J; bases not matched to a gene: 10. The CDR3 is 18 residues long. The CDR3 spells CASSGGLAGGPLRETQYF. Here the CDR3 DNA reads TGTGCCAGCAGCGGGGGACTAGCGGGGGGGCCCCTCCGAGAGACCCAGTACTTC.

The chain has TRBV9 and TRBJ1-1, with a tentative D call TRBD1 (5 bases). The germline CDR1 and CDR2 sequences are SGDLS and YYNGEE. There are 14 residues in the CDR3. Trimming pared 4 bases from V and 3 bases from J, leaving 13 bases between. DNA for the CDR3: TGTGCCAGCAGCCCAACTCAGGGATACACTGAAGCTTTCTTT. Protein product: CASSPTQGYTEAFF.

The rearrangement joins TRBV19 to TRBJ2-2; D is perhaps TRBD1 (6 bases). The V end lost 4 bases, the J end lost 5 bases, and 14 bases lay between the germline ends. Germline V gives CDR1 LNHDA, CDR2 SQIVND (reference sequence). The length of the CDR3 is 15 residues. This chain's CDR3 is CASSTTGPRTGELFF. DNA of the CDR3: TGTGCCAGTAGTACGACAGGACCGAGGACCGGGGAGCTGTTTTTT.

The rearrangement links TRBV3-1 (or the pseudogene TRBV3-2) to TRBJ2-2; D possibly corresponds to TRBD2 (5 bases). The CDR3 spans 13 residues. Germline V gene data show CDR1 as LGHDT and CDR2 as YNNKEL (reference sequence). In DNA, the CDR3 is TGTGCTTCTCGCCGGGGATGGACCGGGGAGCTGTTTTTT. Translation gives CASRRGWTGELFF.

Note on this clone: The junction departs from the called germline gene at one end, perhaps through a read error. The chain carries TRBV6-5 and TRBJ2-5; D is perhaps TRBD2 (5 bases). There are 12 residues in the CDR3. The germline gives CDR1 MNHEY, CDR2 SVGAGI. CDR3 in DNA: TGTGCCAGCAGTTACGATGGTTACGGGGAGCACTTC. The encoded protein is CASSYDGYGEHF.

V gene TRBV9 combines with J gene TRBJ1-1; 7 bases are a match to TRBD1. Germline V gene lookup returns CDR1 SGDLS and CDR2 YYNGEE. V shed 3 bases, J shed 1 base, and the junction held 3 bases outside the gene matches. The CDR3 spans 14 residues. The CDR3 DNA reads TGTGCCAGCAGCGCTGGGACAGCGAACACTGAAGCTTTCTTT. It translates to CASSAGTANTEAFF. Together with reference TRBV9 and TRBJ1-1, the CDR3 gives the full variable domain: DSGVTQTPKHLITATGQRVTLRCSPRSGDLSVYWYQQSLDQGLQFLIQYYNGEERAKGNILERFSAQQFPDLHSELNLSSLELGDSALYFCASSAGTANTEAFFGQGTRLTVV.

The chain combines TRBV14 with TRBJ2-1; 7 nucleotides agree with TRBD2. Germline assignment: CDR1 SGHDN and CDR2 FVKESK. V gave up 5 bases and J gave up 11 bases; unmatched junction bases: 9. The CDR3 loop spans 13 amino acids. The CDR3 DNA sequence: TGTGCCAGCAGCTTAAGGGCGGGAGCCAAGCAGTTCTTC. This codes for CASSLRAGAKQFF.

The chain combines TRBV3-1 (or the pseudogene TRBV3-2) with TRBJ2-7, with 7 bases matching TRBD1. Trimming at V came to 4 bases and at J to 5 bases, leaving 8 bases not matched to a gene. The CDR3 sequence is 14 residues long. The germline V gene encodes CDR1 LGHDT and CDR2 YNNKEL (reference sequence). Written as DNA, the CDR3 is TGTGCCAGCAGCCGCACAGGGGAACGGGACGAGCAGTACTTC. As protein: CASSRTGERDEQYF.

The chain joins TRBV4-1 to TRBJ2-5; unclear D gene. Trimming pared 0 bases from V and 6 bases from J, leaving 8 bases between. This CDR3 has 13 residues. CDR1 and CDR2 from the germline V gene are MGHRA and YSYEKL. CDR3 sequence (DNA): TGCGCCAGCAGCCAAGAAACAGTACAGACCCAGTACTTC. This translates into CASSQETVQTQYF.

The gene calls are TRBV4-2 and TRBJ2-7; a weak D match, TRBD1 (5 bases). Germline V gives CDR1 LGHNA, CDR2 YNFKEQ. Deletions cut 1 base from V and 3 bases from J, with 7 bases between. CDR3 length: 13 amino acids. The CDR3 protein is CASSQGQYYEQYF. The CDR3 nucleotides read TGTGCCAGCAGCCAAGGACAGTACTACGAGCAGTACTTC.

This clone was recorded at least ten times. The V and J genes are TRBV9 and TRBJ2-7, with 7 bases fitting TRBD1. CDR1 and CDR2 (germline): SGDLS, YYNGEE. J gave up 5 bases and V 0 bases, and 8 bases lay outside the gene matches. The CDR3 is 15 amino acids. The CDR3 region has the DNA TGTGCCAGCAGCGTAGGTGGGACAGTAAGCAACGAGCAGTACTTC. This sequence encodes CASSVGGTVSNEQYF. The full variable domain, completed using reference TRBV9 and TRBJ2-7, is DSGVTQTPKHLITATGQRVTLRCSPRSGDLSVYWYQQSLDQGLQFLIQYYNGEERAKGNILERFSAQQFPDLHSELNLSSLELGDSALYFCASSVGGTVSNEQYFGPGTRLTVT.